This note documents a single T cell receptor beta chain sequence. The data were taken from a study of blood T cell repertoires in COVID-19. Study-level information: Acute-phase and convalescent COVID-19 samples originated in the United States, Italy and Spain. T cells, B-cell-depleted T cells, or PBMCs supplied cDNA or gDNA.

Germline trimming cut 6 bases from V and 3 bases from J; bases unmatched to any gene: 6. Per germline, CDR1 SNHLY and CDR2 FYNNEI. The CDR3 totals 15 residues. Per the authors' pipeline: Reference gene primers were amplified, and this amplification served to estimate nucleated cell counts. The assay was immunoSEQ multiplex PCR, and TCRdb's table has in-frame clones only and misses some. V and J calls and clone size are copied from that table; D and trimming were computed from the DNA. The sample holds some 130,000 clones; 88% are singletons and the top ten take 10%. The sequenced material came from peripheral blood. V gene TRBV2 combines with J gene TRBJ1-5; 9 nucleotides agree with TRBD1. The receptor was isolated from a man between 50 and 59 years old with acute or convalescent COVID-19. The CDR3 nucleotides are TGTGCCAGCAGAACAGGGGGCGCGGACAATCAGCCCCAGCATTTT. This codes for CASRTGGADNQPQHF.